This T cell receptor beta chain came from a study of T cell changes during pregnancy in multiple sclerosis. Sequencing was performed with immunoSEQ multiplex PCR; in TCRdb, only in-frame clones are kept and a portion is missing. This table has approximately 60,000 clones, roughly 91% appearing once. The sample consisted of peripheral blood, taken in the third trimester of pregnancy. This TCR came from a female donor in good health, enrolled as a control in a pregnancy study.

Written as DNA, the CDR3 is TGTGCCTGGAGTAAACAGGCATCACCCCTCCACTTT. It translates to CAWSKQASPLHF. The chain recombines TRBV30 with TRBJ1-6; tentative D call: TRBD1 (5 bases). Germline V gene lookup returns CDR1 GTSNPN and CDR2 SVGIG (reference sequence). V lost 2 bases to trimming and J lost 10 bases, with 9 bases between them. The CDR3 covers 12 residues.